These 8 T cell receptor beta chains share one sample of origin, sequenced in a study of OX40 agonist ivuxolimab in advanced cancers. Method: immunoSEQ multiplex PCR; TCRdb's copy keeps in-frame clones and lacks some. This sample has about 68,000 clones, with 70% to 90% found just once. This sample comprised CD4+ or CD8+ T cells sorted from blood, obtained in a trial of the OX40 agonist ivuxolimab. The receptors originated from an adult with an advanced solid tumor such as melanoma, head and neck, liver or kidney cancer.

The chain recombines TRBV7-8 with TRBJ1-6; tentatively, D is TRBD1 (5 bases). The CDR3 runs to 17 residues. Germline V CDR1 and CDR2: SGHVS, FQNEAQ. Trimming removed 0 bases at V and 5 bases at J, with 14 bases between. The CDR3 DNA is TGTGCCAGCAGCTTAGCGTGGGGGTTTTGGGATAATTCACCCCTCCACTTT. Protein: CASSLAWGFWDNSPLHF.

The chain links TRBV19 to TRBJ1-4; D uncertain. V was shortened by 5 bases and J by 0 bases, with 16 bases between the two germline ends. CDR3 size: 17 residues. Looked up from germline, CDR1 is LNHDA and CDR2 is SQIVND (reference sequence). The CDR3 nucleotides are TGTGCCAGTAGTCCCGGAGGTATCGGTGCAACTAATGAAAAACTGTTTTTT. Residues: CASSPGGIGATNEKLFF.

CDR3 sequence reads: CASSSPGQPQHF. CDR3 nucleotide sequence: TGTGCCAGCAGCTCCCCGGGTCAGCCCCAGCATTTT. The V call is TRBV5-4, the J call TRBJ1-5, with D unresolved. With 3 bases removed from V and 6 bases from J, the gap between germline ends came to 7 bases. Germline assignment: CDR1 SGHNT and CDR2 YYREEE (reference sequence). CDR3 length: 12 residues.

V is TRBV10-3 and J is TRBJ1-5; no clear D gene. V was cut by 6 bases and J by 4 bases, with 7 bases left in between. The CDR3 length is 12 residues. Germline assignment: CDR1 ENHRY and CDR2 SYGVKD. The CDR3 sequence: CAIRGANQPQHF. The CDR3 bases are TGTGCCATCAGGGGTGCAAATCAGCCCCAGCATTTT.

The V and J genes are TRBV29-1 and TRBJ1-3; D remains ambiguous. The CDR3 covers 11 residues. V was pared by 7 bases and J by 4 bases, with 8 bases between. The V gene's germline CDR1 is SQVTM and CDR2 ANQGSEA. DNA of the CDR3: TGCAGCGCCGGGATCGGAAACACCATATATTTT. It specifies CSAGIGNTIYF.

The chain employs TRBV4-1 and TRBJ1-2; 9 bases are a match to TRBD1. Looked up from germline, CDR1 is MGHRA and CDR2 is YSYEKL. The CDR3 is made up of 16 amino acids. V gave up 0 bases and J gave up 3 bases; unmatched junction bases: 5. CDR3 sequence: CASSQDPDRGYYGYTF. The CDR3, as DNA: TGCGCCAGCAGCCAAGACCCGGACAGGGGTTACTATGGCTACACCTTC.

The J gene is TRBJ1-2, the V gene TRBV4-1; possibly TRBD1 for D (5 bases). CDR3 size: 16 residues. Trimming pared 2 bases from V and 1 base from J, leaving 14 bases between. Germline assignment: CDR1 MGHRA and CDR2 YSYEKL. CDR3 coding DNA: TGCGCCAGCAGCCAATCATGGGGGAGTCGTAACTATGGCTACACCTTC. Its translation is CASSQSWGSRNYGYTF.

This chain joins TRBV18 and TRBJ2-5; D gene unclear. Germline assignment: CDR1 KGHSH and CDR2 LQKENI. The CDR3 extends over 14 amino acids. Trimming stripped 3 bases from V and 1 base from J, with 9 bases between. CDR3 in DNA: TGTGCCAGCTCACCGCCGGGTTCCCAAGAGACCCAGTACTTC. Residues: CASSPPGSQETQYF.